The 26 T cell receptor beta chains below come from one sample, sequenced in a study of T cells in Graves' hyperthyroidism and ophthalmopathy. Amplified TCR beta CDR3 regions derived from RNA transcripts. The HTBI primer set drove a first-round RT-PCR of the TCR CDR3. TCRdb re-derived calls from the multiplex PCR reads in MiXCR, one entry per CDR3 protein. Of about 510,000 distinct CDR3 sequences detected, 40% to 55% appear once; the ten largest clones hold about two fifths. Source material: peripheral blood or thyroid tissue (not recorded which). These receptors were obtained from an adult woman with Graves' disease, either hyperthyroidism or ophthalmopathy (not recorded which).

The gene calls are TRBV5-6 and TRBJ2-1; 13 bases fit TRBD2. V shed 2 bases, J shed 4 bases, and the junction held 24 bases outside the gene matches. CDR3 size: 23 residues. Germline-derived CDR1 and CDR2 are SGHDT and YYEEEE. The CDR3 DNA reads as TGTGCCAGCAGCTTCTACACCCTGGTGCGACTAGCGGGAGGACCGGAACCATACAATGAGCAGTTCTTC. Its translation: CASSFYTLVRLAGGPEPYNEQFF.

This clonotype appeared many times. The chain joins TRBV7-3 to TRBJ1-1, with no clear D. Germline lookup yields CDR1 SGHTA and CDR2 FQGTGA. With 8 bases removed from V and 3 bases from J, the gap between germline ends came to 13 bases. CDR3 length equals 13 residues. CDR3 nucleotide sequence: TGTGCCAGCGGAGACGACGGCTACACTGAAGCTTTCTTT. Its translation: CASGDDGYTEAFF.

The chain carries TRBV20-1 and TRBJ2-5; no reliable D call. Looked up from germline, CDR1 is DFQATT and CDR2 is SNEGSKA (reference sequence). V lost 2 bases and J lost 2, with 12 bases in between. This CDR3 is built from 14 residues. The DNA for the CDR3 is TGCAGTGCTAGAAGTGGTCGACCGCAAGAGACCCAGTACTTC. It translates to CSARSGRPQETQYF.

This clonotype has just a few counts. This sequence joins TRBV28 and TRBJ1-5, with TRBD1 as a possible D gene (6 bases). V lost 6 bases, J lost 4 bases, and 13 bases lay in between. Germline V gene lookup returns CDR1 MDHEN and CDR2 SYDVKM. CDR3 length: 14 residues. CDR3 sequence (DNA): TGTGCCAGCAGGGAACAGGGTGCGAATCAGCCCCAGCATTTT. This gives the protein CASREQGANQPQHF.

The count of this clonotype is one. The V gene is TRBV24-1, the J gene TRBJ1-2; TRBD1 matches at 9 bases. Germline V lookup: CDR1 KGHDR, CDR2 SFDVKD. This CDR3 region has 14 residues. V lost 4 bases to trimming and J lost 6 bases; unmatched junction nucleotides: 5. CDR3 in amino acids: CATSDHTGGDGYTF. As DNA, the CDR3 is TGTGCCACCAGTGACCATACAGGGGGCGATGGCTACACCTTC.

The V call is TRBV24-1, the J call TRBJ2-2, with 7 bases lining up with TRBD1. The CDR3 is 14 residues long. The V gene end was trimmed by 5 bases and the J gene end by 5 bases; junction bases not matched to a gene: 4. CDR1 KGHDR and CDR2 SFDVKD come from the germline V gene. CDR3 DNA: TGTGCCACCAGTGGGGACAGAGAGACCGGGGAGCTGTTTTTT. This encodes CATSGDRETGELFF.

In this sample, this clonotype turned up many times. The chain uses TRBV24-1 and TRBJ1-1; D unclear. Germline CDR1 is KGHDR and CDR2 is SFDVKD. V was cut by 3 bases and J by 11 bases, with 9 bases left in between. This CDR3 is built from 11 residues. DNA for the CDR3: TGTGCCACCAGTGATGGAATACAGGCTTTCTTT. It is translated as CATSDGIQAFF.

A remark on this clonotype: This sequence may be a read error, since a much larger clone differs from it by one base. The chain carries TRBV14 and TRBJ1-1, with TRBD1 identical over 8 bases. Germline V lookup: CDR1 SGHDN, CDR2 FVKESK. Trimming removed 4 bases from V and 0 bases from J; junction bases left unmatched: 7. This CDR3 is 16 amino acids long. CDR3 coding DNA: TGTGCCAGCAGCCGAGGGACAGGAAGAATGAACACTGAAGCTTTCTTT. Protein: CASSRGTGRMNTEAFF.

The V gene is TRBV7-9, the J gene TRBJ1-5, with D perhaps TRBD1 (6 bases). The CDR3 loop spans 14 amino acids. V dropped 5 bases and J dropped 4 bases, with 12 bases sitting between them. Germline assignment: CDR1 SEHNR and CDR2 FQNEAQ (reference sequence). The CDR3 is CASSPNRENQPQHF. Written as DNA, the CDR3 is TGTGCCAGCAGCCCCAACAGGGAGAATCAGCCCCAGCATTTT.

A remark on this clonotype: The junction does not match germline at one end; this may be a read error. The V gene is TRBV10-3, the J gene TRBJ2-7; the D gene is possibly TRBD2 (7 bases). The CDR3 contains 18 residues. The germline gives CDR1 ENHRY, CDR2 SYGVKD. The CDR3 DNA is TGTGCCTCCTCGCTTGGGGGGGCGCATCTCGCGGGACCCTATGAGCAGTACTTC. Protein: CASSLGGAHLAGPYEQYF.

The V call is TRBV11-2, the J call TRBJ2-5; no clear D gene. Trimming pared 5 bases from V and 1 base from J, leaving 11 bases between. Per the germline V gene, CDR1 is SGHAT and CDR2 is FQNNGV. The length of the CDR3 is 14 residues. CDR3 loop: CASSKEVFQETQYF. The CDR3 region has the DNA TGTGCCAGCAGCAAAGAGGTTTTCCAAGAGACCCAGTACTTC.

This clonotype occurred a few times. The rearrangement links TRBV30 to TRBJ1-1, with 8 bases lining up with TRBD1. Looked up from germline, CDR1 is GTSNPN and CDR2 is SVGIG (reference sequence). V lost 4 bases to trimming and J lost 1 base; unmatched junction nucleotides: 2. The CDR3 is 13 amino acids. CDR3 sequence (DNA): TGTGCCTGGATCGGACAGGGGAACACTGAAGCTTTCTTT. Amino acid sequence: CAWIGQGNTEAFF.

The chain uses TRBV10-3 and TRBJ1-1, with a weak D call TRBD1 (5 bases). The CDR3 length is 16 residues. The germline gives CDR1 ENHRY, CDR2 SYGVKD. With 11 bases removed from V and 3 bases from J, the gap between germline ends came to 25 bases. The DNA of the CDR3 is TGTGCCCATTCCCAGGGCGGGAGAGGCAGGGACACTGAAGCTTTCTTT. This translates into CAHSQGGRGRDTEAFF.

This chain joins TRBV29-1 and TRBJ2-2, with 7 bases identical to TRBD1. In germline, CDR1 is SQVTM, CDR2 ANQGSEA. J lost 6 bases, V lost 3 bases, and 4 bases had no gene match. The CDR3 extends over 13 amino acids. CDR3 sequence: CSVDEGAAGELFF. The DNA for the CDR3 is TGCAGCGTTGACGAGGGGGCTGCCGGGGAGCTGTTTTTT.

The CDR3 spells CAAKKGDGETQYF. In DNA, the CDR3 is TGTGCCGCTAAGAAAGGGGATGGTGAGACCCAGTACTTC. The J gene is TRBJ2-5, the V gene TRBV28; D possibly corresponds to TRBD1 (5 bases). Trimming removed 11 bases at V and 5 bases at J, with 18 bases between. The CDR3 totals 13 residues. Per the germline V gene, CDR1 is MDHEN and CDR2 is SYDVKM. Drawing the rest from reference TRBV28 and TRBJ2-5, the complete variable domain is DVKVTQSSRYLVKRTGEKVFLECVQDMDHENMFWYRQDPGLGLRLIYFSYDVKMKEKGDIPEGYSVSREKKERFSLILESASTNQTSMYLCAAKKGDGETQYFGPGTRLLVL.

The genes are TRBV10-3 and TRBJ1-2; 9 positions agree with TRBD1. From germline, CDR1 is ENHRY and CDR2 SYGVKD. With 10 bases clipped from V and 2 bases from J, the junction kept 8 bases outside the gene matches. This CDR3 has 14 amino acids. The CDR3 sequence: CATGTGQLNYGYTF. The CDR3 DNA reads as TGTGCCACCGGGACAGGGCAGCTGAACTATGGCTACACCTTC.

The chain carries TRBV20-1 and TRBJ1-5; perhaps TRBD1 as D (6 bases). The germline CDR1 and CDR2 sequences are DFQATT and SNEGSKA (reference sequence). Trimming shortened V by 3 bases and J by 0 bases, and 9 bases separated the two germline ends. The CDR3 loop spans 14 amino acids. CDR3 nucleotides: TGCAGTGCTAGTCGGGGACATAGCAATCAGCCCCAGCATTTT. The encoded protein is CSASRGHSNQPQHF.

Many counts were recorded for this clonotype. The chain employs TRBV2 and TRBJ1-3; TRBD1 agrees at 7 bases. Germline CDR1 reads SNHLY; CDR2 reads FYNNEI. The V segment lost 4 bases and the J segment 4 bases; nucleotides outside the gene matches: 10. The CDR3 covers 16 residues. The DNA of the CDR3 is TGTGCCAGCAGTGGACAGGGCGCGACGGGAGGAAACACCATATATTTT. Translation: CASSGQGATGGNTIYF.

This clonotype was detected a few times. V gene TRBV4-3 combines with J gene TRBJ2-7; possibly TRBD1 for D (6 bases). There are 13 residues in the CDR3. Trimming pared 4 bases from V and 4 bases from J, leaving 11 bases between. CDR1 is LGHNA and CDR2 is YSLEER in the germline V gene. The CDR3 here is CASSPGVWYEQYF. As DNA, the CDR3 is TGCGCCAGCAGCCCAGGGGTATGGTACGAGCAGTACTTC.

V and J are TRBV29-1 and TRBJ1-2; D is uncertain. The germline CDR1 and CDR2 sequences are SQVTM and ANQGSEA. V was trimmed by 4 bases and J by 7 bases, leaving 19 bases between them. The CDR3 runs 14 residues. The CDR3 DNA is TGCAGCGTTGTGTCCAACCGCCCTTTGGGTGGCTACACCTTC. Translated: CSVVSNRPLGGYTF.

CDR3 bases: TGTGCCAGTGCTAGTCTCGGACTAGCGAACCACGAGCAGTACTTC. This translates into CASASLGLANHEQYF. The V gene is TRBV7-8, the J gene TRBJ2-7; 9 bases align to TRBD2. V lost 9 bases, J lost 5 bases, and 14 bases stayed unmatched. The germline V gene has CDR1 SGHVS and CDR2 FQNEAQ. This CDR3 has 15 amino acids.

The chain carries TRBV6-5 and TRBJ2-5; D possibly matches TRBD1 or TRBD2 (7 bases each). Germline V CDR1 and CDR2: MNHEY, SVGAGI. The V end lost 9 bases, the J end lost 10 bases, and 24 bases lay between the germline ends. CDR3 size: 14 residues. CDR3 in amino acids: CASCRTGGSGDQYF. The CDR3 DNA follows: TGTGCCAGTTGCCGGACAGGCGGGAGTGGGGACCAGTACTTC.

This clonotype appeared once. This chain uses TRBV2 with TRBJ1-2, with TRBD1 identical over 7 bases. The CDR3 totals 14 residues. V shed 5 bases and J 6 bases; nucleotides not matched to a gene: 9. Per germline, CDR1 SNHLY and CDR2 FYNNEI. CDR3 coding DNA: TGTGCCAGCAGTATGGAGACAGGGTTTCATGGCTACACCTTC. Translating gives CASSMETGFHGYTF.

Many counts were recorded for this clonotype. The rearrangement uses TRBV2 and TRBJ1-5, with D hard to call. Per germline, CDR1 SNHLY and CDR2 FYNNEI. The CDR3 consists of 13 residues. Trimming shortened V by 3 bases and J by 1 base, and 4 bases separated the two germline ends. The CDR3 DNA reads as TGTGCCAGCAGTGACAGGAGCAATCAGCCCCAGCATTTT. Residues: CASSDRSNQPQHF.

Concerning this clonotype itself: It may be a read error: a sequence one base away is much more abundant. The chain is built from TRBV10-3 and TRBJ1-1; D is ambiguous. From germline, CDR1 is ENHRY and CDR2 SYGVKD. This CDR3 is 13 amino acids long. The CDR3 sequence is CTISVDSNTEAFF. CDR3 sequence (DNA): TGTACCATCAGCGTGGATTCGAACACTGAAGCTTTCTTT.

This clonotype came up many times. The V and J genes are TRBV5-1 and TRBJ1-1, with 7 positions matching TRBD1. CDR1 is SGHRS and CDR2 is YFSETQ in the germline V gene. V lost 4 bases to trimming and J lost 7 bases; unmatched junction nucleotides: 7. The CDR3 is 13 amino acids. CDR3 DNA sequence: TGCGCCAGCAGCGTACGACAGGGTAGTGAAGCTTTCTTT. Amino acid sequence: CASSVRQGSEAFF.